This T cell receptor beta chain was found in a study of T cell repertoires in cytomegalovirus infection. Study-wide background: TCR beta signatures that were public indicated CMV infection and matching HLA type.

Study conclusions and caveats: Based on cumulative public TCR beta family frequency, carriers of CMV plus the relevant HLA were identified. HLA-C-restricted CMV clonotypes gave the most frequent clonotype in two of eight donors.

TCRdb independently ran MiXCR on the reads; one entry per CDR3 protein. The sample includes 640,000 or so distinct CDR3 sequences, approximately 33% seen only once; the top ten take approximately 18%. Note on this clonotype: Antigen unknown.

The CDR3 has 14 amino acids. Trimming pared 1 base from V and 4 bases from J, leaving 10 bases between. Germline V gene lookup returns CDR1 MDHEN and CDR2 SYDVKM. This TCR derives from a human donor in good health (CMV status not recorded). Some clones in this sample may be carry-over from other donors' samples. The gene calls are TRBV28 and TRBJ1-2, with D maybe TRBD1 (5 bases). Here the sequenced sample was cultured PBMCs, taken from culture after CMV antigen stimulation. The CDR3 DNA sequence: TGTGCCAGCAGTTTATTAGACAGCTCCTATGGCTACACCTTC. It translates to CASSLLDSSYGYTF.